Each of the 10 T cell receptor beta chains below was sequenced from the same sample in a study of T cells in Graves' hyperthyroidism and ophthalmopathy. The source material, RNA transcripts, was used to amplify TCR beta CDR3 regions. RT-PCR in the first round (using the HTBI primer set) targeted the TCR CDR3. TCRdb called the multiplex PCR reads again in MiXCR, with one record for every CDR3 protein. This sample has 600,000 or so distinct CDR3 sequences, with just over 45% found just once. Sequencing was performed on peripheral blood or thyroid tissue (not recorded which). The source of these receptors is a woman aged 18 to 35 with Graves' hyperthyroidism.

The chain is built from TRBV9 and TRBJ2-2; the match to TRBD2 covers 7 bases. This CDR3 region has 13 residues. Germline V gene data show CDR1 as SGDLS and CDR2 as YYNGEE. The V and J ends lost 3 bases and 8 bases, in that order; junction bases with no gene match: 4. CDR3 residues: CASSANSGGELFF. Written as DNA, the CDR3 is TGTGCCAGCAGCGCTAATAGCGGGGGGGAGCTGTTTTTT.

This clonotype showed up many times. The genes are TRBV7-2 and TRBJ1-2, with unresolved D. V lost 5 bases to trimming and J lost 8 bases, with 15 bases between them. CDR3 length: 13 residues. Germline V gene lookup returns CDR1 SGHTA and CDR2 FQGNSA. CDR3 DNA: TGTGCCAGCAGCCAAGGGTCGGGAGGAGGCTACACCTTC. Its protein is CASSQGSGGGYTF.

In regard to this clonotype: Given the absence of the conserved phenylalanine or tryptophan at the CDR3 end, a read error is likely. This chain connects TRBV25-1 to TRBJ1-1; weak D call: TRBD1 (6 bases). CDR3 length: 15 residues. The V gene's germline CDR1 is MGHDK and CDR2 SYGVNS. Trimming removed 1 base from V and 4 bases from J, with 13 bases in between. The CDR3 is CASSEWGGLGTEAFL. The DNA for the CDR3 is TGTGCCAGCAGTGAATGGGGGGGGCTTGGCACTGAAGCTTTCCTT.

The V gene is TRBV19, the J gene TRBJ1-1; D is unresolved. Germline V gives CDR1 LNHDA, CDR2 SQIVND (reference sequence). There are 15 residues in the CDR3. V lost 0 bases and J lost 12, with 20 bases in between. In DNA form, the CDR3 reads TGTGCCAGTAGTATAGATTGGTCGGGTATGAAGAAAACTTTCTTT. It translates to CASSIDWSGMKKTFF.

This clonotype has a count of ten or more. The chain is built from TRBV20-1 and TRBJ1-6, with 8 bases fitting TRBD1. V was pared by 6 bases and J by 9 bases, with 7 bases of the junction left unmatched. The germline CDR1 and CDR2 sequences are DFQATT and SNEGSKA (reference sequence). This CDR3 spans 13 amino acids. The CDR3 nucleotides read TGCAGTGCCGACGGAGGGACAGGTTCACCCCTCCACTTT. Amino acids: CSADGGTGSPLHF.

The V call is TRBV7-9, the J call TRBJ2-7; D uncertain. This CDR3 contains 14 residues. Germline V gives CDR1 SEHNR, CDR2 FQNEAQ (reference sequence). Trimming took 8 bases from V and 0 from J, leaving 14 bases between them. The CDR3 nucleotides read TGTGCCAGCGCGGAGACCACGAGCTCCTACGAGCAGTACTTC. Translating gives CASAETTSSYEQYF.

This chain links TRBV2 with TRBJ1-4; D possibly corresponds to TRBD1 (5 bases). V lost 7 bases, J lost 5 bases, and 11 bases lay in between. The CDR3 is 13 residues long. Germline V CDR1 and CDR2: SNHLY, FYNNEI. The CDR3 bases are TGTGCCAGCACCAGGGAGCTCAATGAAAAACTGTTTTTT. Its translation: CASTRELNEKLFF.

This clonotype appeared a few times. V gene TRBV7-2 combines with J gene TRBJ2-5; D is uncertain. There are 14 residues in the CDR3. The V end lost 3 bases, the J end lost 1 base, and 9 bases lay between the germline ends. From germline, CDR1 is SGHTA and CDR2 FQGNSA. CDR3 residues: CASSFQVTQETQYF. The CDR3 region has the DNA TGTGCCAGCAGCTTCCAGGTAACCCAAGAGACCCAGTACTTC.

This clonotype was picked up a small number of times. The J gene is TRBJ2-7, the V gene TRBV5-1; D not certain. CDR3 length: 12 amino acids. Trimming shortened V by 0 bases and J by 5 bases, and 6 bases separated the two germline ends. CDR1 and CDR2 (germline): SGHRS, YFSETQ. CDR3 DNA: TGCGCCAGCAGCTTGGTAGCCCACGAGCAGTACTTC. This encodes CASSLVAHEQYF.

The gene calls are TRBV10-3 and TRBJ1-1; TRBD1 might be the D (5 bases). From germline, CDR1 is ENHRY and CDR2 SYGVKD. CDR3 size: 14 residues. V gave up 10 bases and J gave up 3 bases, with 18 bases separating them. The CDR3 loop is CANRAMGVYTEAFF. The CDR3 region has the DNA TGTGCCAACCGCGCAATGGGGGTGTACACTGAAGCTTTCTTT.